This is a list of T cell receptor beta chains from one sample in a study of OX40 agonist ivuxolimab in advanced cancers. Clones were read by immunoSEQ multiplex PCR, and TCRdb kept only the in-frame ones, dropping some. This table holds roughly 70,000 clones, around 84% found once. Sequences were derived from CD4+ or CD8+ T cells sorted from blood, sampled in a trial of the OX40 agonist ivuxolimab. The origin of the receptors is an adult with an advanced solid tumor such as melanoma, head and neck, liver or kidney cancer. The CDR3 runs from the conserved cysteine through the conserved F or W. The size entry is marked missing in some rows and otherwise reads once, few, many or a size class.

cdr3_length: 14; v_call: TRBV28; clone_size: NA; cdr3_aa: CASSRRKGAYEQYF
cdr3_length: 15; v_call: TRBV5-4; clone_size: NA; cdr3_aa: CASSSGDRMNTEAFF
cdr3_length: 16; v_call: TRBV7-8; clone_size: few; cdr3_aa: CASSFRPGTSLRELFF
cdr3_length: 14; v_call: TRBV6-5; clone_size: NA; cdr3_aa: CASSRPGSQETQYF
cdr3_length: 12; v_call: TRBV28; clone_size: NA; cdr3_aa: CASSLRQAAQYF
cdr3_length: 13; v_call: TRBV6-5; clone_size: NA; cdr3_aa: CASSLDRYYEQYF
cdr3_length: 15; v_call: TRBV10-1; clone_size: once; cdr3_aa: CASSDGGLAKNIQYF
cdr3_length: 12; v_call: TRBV18; clone_size: NA; cdr3_aa: CASSPGGYEQYF
cdr3_length: 15; v_call: TRBV10-3; clone_size: NA; cdr3_aa: CAISEVEGPGNTIYF
cdr3_length: 12; v_call: TRBV10-2; clone_size: NA; cdr3_aa: CASSGVGNEQFF
cdr3_length: 12; v_call: TRBV10-1; clone_size: NA; cdr3_aa: CASSESPGELFF
cdr3_length: 16; v_call: TRBV18; clone_size: NA; cdr3_aa: CASSLNAGGREETQYF
cdr3_length: 11; v_call: TRBV25-1; clone_size: few; cdr3_aa: CASSGPDTQYF
cdr3_length: 14; v_call: TRBV4-1; clone_size: once; cdr3_aa: CASSQGAGADTQYF
cdr3_length: 12; v_call: TRBV10-3; clone_size: NA; cdr3_aa: CAISESGVEQFF
cdr3_length: 15; v_call: TRBV7-9; clone_size: NA; cdr3_aa: CASSLERQGNQPQHF
cdr3_length: 15; v_call: TRBV30; clone_size: NA; cdr3_aa: CACALGLRPNSPLHF
cdr3_length: 15; v_call: TRBV29-1; clone_size: NA; cdr3_aa: CSVVLQGSIYNEQFF
cdr3_length: 11; v_call: TRBV28; clone_size: few; cdr3_aa: CASSSTDTQYF
cdr3_length: 14; v_call: TRBV6-1; clone_size: NA; cdr3_aa: CASSSSVKNEKLFF
cdr3_length: 15; v_call: TRBV6-6; clone_size: many; cdr3_aa: CASRPGQGLIGELFF
cdr3_length: 13; v_call: TRBV18; clone_size: NA; cdr3_aa: CASSRTGGDTQYF
cdr3_length: 17; v_call: TRBV27; clone_size: NA; cdr3_aa: CASSSPGVAGRTDTQYF
cdr3_length: 14; v_call: TRBV5-1; clone_size: NA; cdr3_aa: CASSLTTGKETQYF
cdr3_length: 16; v_call: TRBV19; clone_size: NA; cdr3_aa: CASRPAADRGQWGYTF
cdr3_length: 16; v_call: TRBV2; clone_size: NA; cdr3_aa: CASRPGPRGANYGYTF
cdr3_length: 14; v_call: TRBV6-1; clone_size: NA; cdr3_aa: CASSEVLARYEQYF
cdr3_length: 14; v_call: TRBV29-1; clone_size: NA; cdr3_aa: CSVGSGTGHYGYTF
cdr3_length: 14; v_call: TRBV7-3; clone_size: NA; cdr3_aa: CASSLGEKADTQYF
cdr3_length: 14; v_call: TRBV6-5; clone_size: NA; cdr3_aa: CASRGSGSSYEQYF
cdr3_length: 18; v_call: TRBV5-1; clone_size: NA; cdr3_aa: CASSQAWTSGSEYNEQFF
cdr3_length: 15; v_call: TRBV28; clone_size: NA; cdr3_aa: CASSRDRGPTGELFF
cdr3_length: 13; v_call: TRBV5-1; clone_size: NA; cdr3_aa: CASSLGGNSPLHF
cdr3_length: 16; v_call: TRBV7-2; clone_size: once; cdr3_aa: CASSSLPTGEGSEAFF
cdr3_length: 13; v_call: TRBV29-1; clone_size: NA; cdr3_aa: CSVETGGYYGYTF
cdr3_length: 14; v_call: TRBV4-1; clone_size: NA; cdr3_aa: CASSQAQREYEQYF
cdr3_length: 14; v_call: TRBV6-1; clone_size: NA; cdr3_aa: CASKSGLGTDTQYF
cdr3_length: 16; v_call: TRBV5-8; clone_size: NA; cdr3_aa: CASIVPDFRGGNEQFF
cdr3_length: 13; v_call: TRBV29-1; clone_size: NA; cdr3_aa: CSVATGVLDEQYF
cdr3_length: 13; v_call: TRBV18; clone_size: NA; cdr3_aa: CASSLQGAGELFF
cdr3_length: 19; v_call: TRBV4-1; clone_size: NA; cdr3_aa: CASSQTLQASGGSTDTQYF
cdr3_length: 16; v_call: TRBV6-6; clone_size: few; cdr3_aa: CASSLNGQGVFGEQYF
cdr3_length: 17; v_call: TRBV19; clone_size: once; cdr3_aa: CASSARVPISGANVLTF
cdr3_length: 14; v_call: TRBV29-1; clone_size: NA; cdr3_aa: CSVVVSGVGDTQYF